This T cell receptor (beta chain) derives from a study of blood T cell repertoires in COVID-19. Authors' methods: Amplification with reference gene primers provided the estimates of nucleated cell counts. Measured with immunoSEQ multiplex PCR; TCRdb has only the in-frame clones, and not every one. The DNA gave D and trimming, while V, J and clone size come from that table. Of about 220,000 clones listed, roughly 81% were seen once; the top ten hold around 3%. There are 16 residues in the CDR3. Germline values: CDR1 SGHRS, CDR2 YFSETQ. V was pared by 4 bases and J by 5 bases, with 11 bases of the junction left unmatched.

This sequence originates from a man aged 45-60 years who had recovered from COVID-19. The chain links TRBV5-1 to TRBJ2-3; 9 nucleotides match TRBD1. Sequencing was done on a sample of peripheral blood. The CDR3 region is CASSRTLQGAGDTQYF. The CDR3 nucleotides are TGCGCCAGCAGCCGAACCTTACAGGGGGCCGGAGATACGCAGTATTTT.